This T cell receptor beta chain was identified during a study of sequential checkpoint blockade in melanoma. On the study more broadly: Both treatment sequences were followed by maintenance nivolumab. DNA from around 87 pretreatment tumor samples underwent TCRβ immunosequencing.

Findings of the study overall: T-cell fraction and clonality followed PD-L1 and CD8+ counts, not mutational load.

As to treatment: randomized to nivolumab then ipilimumab (arm A) or the reverse (arm B). TCRdb's copy holds only in-frame clones and misses some; the assay was immunoSEQ multiplex PCR. The sample carries about 21,000 clones, around 27% recorded once. In regard to this clone: Its antigen remains unknown.

The V gene's germline CDR1 is MDHEN and CDR2 SYDVKM. Trimming removed 9 bases from V and 7 bases from J; junction bases left unmatched: 8. The CDR3 loop spans 14 amino acids. This sample comprised tumor tissue (inferred from file names), obtained from a patient given nivolumab and ipilimumab in sequence. The rearrangement links TRBV28 to TRBJ1-4, with 10 positions matching TRBD1. The receptor comes from a human donor with melanoma. For the CDR3, the DNA is TGTGCCAGTAGATCAGACAGGGGGCTTGAAAAACTGTTTTTT. Its translation: CASRSDRGLEKLFF.